Each of the 14 T cell receptor beta chains below was sequenced from the same sample in a study of shared clonotypes between healthy human individuals. Produced via immunoSEQ multiplex PCR; TCRdb's table is partial and in-frame only. Of roughly 510,000 clones in the sample, nearly 80% were seen once. Sequencing input: PBMCs. The receptor set was obtained from a woman aged 35 to 49 in good health. Some clones in this sample may be carry-over from other donors' samples.

The chain uses TRBV28 and TRBJ2-7; D ambiguous. The CDR3 runs 15 residues. Germline values: CDR1 MDHEN, CDR2 SYDVKM. The V end was cut by 3 bases, the J end by 0 bases, with 12 bases between. CDR3 in DNA: TGTGCCAGCAGTTTGGTACGACTTCTCTCCTACGAGCAGTACTTC. Amino acids: CASSLVRLLSYEQYF.

The chain employs TRBV4-1 and TRBJ2-7; 7 bases are shared with TRBD2. CDR1 is MGHRA, CDR2 YSYEKL, per germline. With V trimmed by 1 base and J by 0 bases, 6 bases remained unmatched. The CDR3 runs to 16 residues. The CDR3 DNA reads as TGCGCCAGCAGCCAAGTGACGCGGGAGTTCTCCTACGAGCAGTACTTC. This codes for CASSQVTREFSYEQYF.

V gene TRBV5-8 combines with J gene TRBJ1-5, with D possibly being TRBD1 (6 bases). CDR1 is SGHTS and CDR2 is YDEGEE in the germline V gene. Between the trimmed V and J ends, which lost 2 bases and 3 bases, there was a span of 12 bases. The CDR3 runs to 15 residues. CDR3 sequence: CASSFWTEFNQPQHF. CDR3 coding DNA: TGTGCCAGCAGCTTCTGGACAGAATTCAATCAGCCCCAGCATTTT.

This chain connects TRBV28 to TRBJ1-2, with 10 bases aligning to TRBD1. The length of the CDR3 is 14 residues. J gave up 8 bases and V 6 bases, and 9 bases lay outside the gene matches. The V gene's germline CDR1 is MDHEN and CDR2 SYDVKM. CDR3 sequence (DNA): TGTGCCAGCAGAATACCGGGACAGGGGCGGGGCTACACCTTC. Amino acids: CASRIPGQGRGYTF.

The chain combines TRBV2 with TRBJ2-7, with 12 bases identical to TRBD2. The V gene's germline CDR1 is SNHLY and CDR2 FYNNEI. The J segment lost 0 bases and the V segment lost 0 bases, leaving 3 bases of the junction unmatched. This CDR3 is built from 17 residues. The CDR3 spells CASSEATSGRSSYEQYF. CDR3 coding DNA: TGTGCCAGCAGTGAAGCGACTAGCGGGAGAAGCTCCTACGAGCAGTACTTC.

Remarks on this clone: This CDR3 fails to terminate in the conserved phenylalanine or tryptophan, so it likely reflects a read error. The chain carries TRBV25-1 and TRBJ1-2, with D possibly TRBD1 on 5 matching bases. Germline V gene sequence: CDR1 MGHDK, CDR2 SYGVNS. V was cut by 6 bases and J by 6 bases, with 17 bases left in between. The length of the CDR3 is 14 residues. CDR3 residues: CASSPYRPWDGYTL. CDR3 coding DNA: TGTGCCAGCAGCCCCTACAGGCCTTGGGATGGCTACACCCTC.

This clone was observed a single time. Other DNA variants within this sample encode the same CDR3. CDR3 DNA: TGTGCCAGTAGTATTCCCGGACTAGCGAACGAGCAGTACTTC. It codes for CASSIPGLANEQYF. The V gene is TRBV19, the J gene TRBJ2-7; 9 bases match TRBD2. The CDR3 length is 14 residues. The V and J ends lost 3 bases and 5 bases, in that order; junction bases with no gene match: 5. The germline gives CDR1 LNHDA, CDR2 SQIVND (reference sequence).

V usage is TRBV7-2 and J usage is TRBJ2-7; 7 bases fit TRBD2. V dropped 1 base and J dropped 2; count of bases not matched to a gene: 8. The CDR3 runs 16 residues. Germline CDR1 and CDR2: SGHTA and FQGNSA. The CDR3 protein is CASSLDLASGTYEQYF. CDR3 coding DNA: TGTGCCAGCAGCTTAGATCTGGCTAGCGGAACCTACGAGCAGTACTTC.

This sequence joins TRBV22-1 and TRBJ1-2. TRBV22-1 is deemed a pseudogene. The CDR3 runs 15 residues. DNA of the CDR3: TGTCCTGGGAGCGCACCCGGGACGCAAAACTATGGCTACACCTTC. As protein: CPGSAPGTQNYGYTF.

The gene calls are TRBV6-5 and TRBJ2-7; D ambiguous. Germline V gives CDR1 MNHEY, CDR2 SVGAGI. The CDR3 consists of 13 residues. Trimming removed 2 bases from V and 3 bases from J, with 8 bases in between. The CDR3 DNA reads as TGTGCCAGCAGTTACGGGCACCGCTACGAGCAGTACTTC. Its translation: CASSYGHRYEQYF.

The chain has TRBV7-9 and TRBJ2-1; 8 nucleotides align to TRBD1. V shed 0 bases and J 12 bases; nucleotides not matched to a gene: 10. The V gene's germline CDR1 is SEHNR and CDR2 FQNEAQ (reference sequence). The CDR3 totals 15 residues. DNA for the CDR3: TGTGCCAGCAGCTTAGCCTTTGGCGGACAGGGAGGGCAGTTCTTC. Amino acids: CASSLAFGGQGGQFF.

The J gene is TRBJ2-2, the V gene TRBV5-4; 11 bases map to TRBD2. The trim removed 4 bases at V and 4 bases at J, leaving 3 bases unmatched. Per germline, CDR1 SGHNT and CDR2 YYREEE (reference sequence). The CDR3 extends over 15 amino acids. The CDR3 nucleotides read TGTGCCAGCAGCGGAGGACTAGCGGGCACCGGGGAGCTGTTTTTT. Translated: CASSGGLAGTGELFF. Filled out from reference TRBV5-4 and TRBJ2-2, the complete variable domain reads ETGVTQSPTHLIKTRGQQVTLRCSSQSGHNTVSWYQQALGQGPQFIFQYYREEENGRGNFPPRFSGLQFPNYSSELNVNALELDDSALYLCASSGGLAGTGELFFGEGSRLTVL.

The V gene is TRBV5-1, the J gene TRBJ1-1; no clear D. Trimming took 0 bases from V and 5 from J, leaving 11 bases between them. The CDR3 runs to 14 residues. Germline-derived CDR1 and CDR2 are SGHRS and YFSETQ. The CDR3, as DNA: TGCGCCAGCAGCTTGGATGCGCAGAGGACTGAAGCTTTCTTT. Its translation is CASSLDAQRTEAFF.

For this clone: It differs at one base from a far larger clone, so likely a read error. The V gene is TRBV5-6, the J gene TRBJ1-1; D is possibly TRBD1 (5 bases). Germline V gene data show CDR1 as SGHDT and CDR2 as YYEEEE. The CDR3 spans 14 residues. Trimming left V 0 bases short and J 6 bases short, with 12 bases between. The CDR3 reads CASSLGGPYPEAFF. The DNA of the CDR3 is TGTGCCAGCAGCTTGGGGGGACCGTATCCTGAAGCTTTCTTT.